Listed here are 10 T cell receptor beta chains from one sample, sequenced in a study of blood T cell repertoires in COVID-19. The data were produced by immunoSEQ multiplex PCR, yet TCRdb's version contains in-frame clones alone and is incomplete. The sample records 9,500 to 10,000 clones, around 81% being singletons. Material: peripheral blood. Receptor source: a human donor in a cohort sampled during active COVID-19.

The V and J genes are TRBV11-1 and TRBJ2-7; TRBD1 matches 8 bases. CDR3 length: 11 residues. In germline, CDR1 is SGHAT, CDR2 FQDESV (reference sequence). Trimming at V came to 6 bases and at J to 5 bases, leaving 0 bases not matched to a gene. For the CDR3, the DNA is TGTGCCAGCAGGGACAGGGACGAGCAGTACTTC. This sequence encodes CASRDRDEQYF.

The rearrangement uses TRBV2 and TRBJ2-3, with 7 bases that match TRBD1. The germline V gene encodes CDR1 SNHLY and CDR2 FYNNEI. The V gene end was trimmed by 5 bases and the J gene end by 4 bases; junction bases not matched to a gene: 6. This CDR3 spans 14 amino acids. The CDR3 region has the DNA TGTGCCAGCAGTATAGGGACAGCCGCAGATACGCAGTATTTT. Translation gives CASSIGTAADTQYF.

The chain employs TRBV7-7 and TRBJ2-5; the match to TRBD2 covers 8 bases. The CDR3 runs 14 residues. With 5 bases clipped from V and 2 bases from J, the junction kept 4 bases outside the gene matches. Looked up from germline, CDR1 is SSHAT and CDR2 is FNYEAQ (reference sequence). The CDR3 DNA reads as TGTGCCAGCAGCGGCGGGGGGCATCAAGAGACCCAGTACTTC. Translating gives CASSGGGHQETQYF.

The chain couples TRBV5-4 to TRBJ1-1; 9 nucleotides match TRBD1. This CDR3 comprises 14 residues. CDR1 and CDR2 from the germline V gene are SGHNT and YYREEE (reference sequence). Unmatched junction bases numbered 5, after V lost 5 bases and J lost 3 bases. The CDR3 reads CASSTGGAYTEAFF. CDR3 in DNA: TGTGCCAGCAGTACAGGGGGCGCGTACACTGAAGCTTTCTTT.

The chain employs TRBV28 and TRBJ2-6, with 9 bases fitting TRBD1. Unmatched junction bases numbered 17, after V lost 5 bases and J lost 3 bases. Germline CDR1 is MDHEN and CDR2 is SYDVKM. The CDR3 has 20 residues. In nucleotides, the CDR3 is TGTGCCAGCAGTCTACCGGGACAGGGAATCGGGAAAGGTGGGGCCAACGTCCTGACTTTC. Translated: CASSLPGQGIGKGGANVLTF.

V usage is TRBV19 and J usage is TRBJ1-2, with 7 bases matching TRBD1. This CDR3 comprises 15 residues. The J segment lost 5 bases and the V segment lost 7 bases, leaving 13 bases of the junction unmatched. CDR1 LNHDA and CDR2 SQIVND come from the germline V gene (reference sequence). CDR3 in amino acids: CASTSTGIRGYGYTF. DNA of the CDR3: TGTGCCAGTACCTCGACAGGGATTAGGGGGTATGGCTACACCTTC.

The V and J genes are TRBV24-1 and TRBJ2-5; TRBD2 is a possible D gene (6 bases). Per germline, CDR1 KGHDR and CDR2 SFDVKD. This CDR3 is built from 16 residues. V was cut by 3 bases and J by 2 bases, with 15 bases left in between. The CDR3 DNA reads TGTGCCACCAGTGATCCCGGGGGACCGTCGCAAGAGACCCAGTACTTC. Translating it yields CATSDPGGPSQETQYF.

V gene TRBV28 combines with J gene TRBJ2-7; 8 bases fit TRBD1. Germline loops: CDR1 MDHEN, CDR2 SYDVKM. V gave up 5 bases and J gave up 1 base; unmatched junction bases: 4. CDR3 length: 14 amino acids. Here the CDR3 reads CASSARTGSYEQYF. The CDR3 DNA follows: TGTGCCAGCAGTGCCCGGACAGGGTCCTACGAGCAGTACTTC.

This clone was counted a few times. The chain recombines TRBV27 with TRBJ1-5, with TRBD1 identical over 9 bases. There are 16 residues in the CDR3. CDR1 MNHEY and CDR2 SMNVEV come from the germline V gene (reference sequence). V dropped 5 bases and J dropped 6; count of bases not matched to a gene: 11. CDR3 amino acids: CASSARGQGWGQPQHF. CDR3 nucleotide sequence: TGTGCCAGCAGTGCCCGGGGACAGGGCTGGGGTCAGCCCCAGCATTTT.

V gene TRBV4-1 combines with J gene TRBJ2-7; TRBD1 matches 7 bases. Germline CDR1 and CDR2: MGHRA and YSYEKL. This CDR3 has 15 amino acids. J gave up 4 bases and V 1 base, and 7 bases lay outside the gene matches. The chain's CDR3 is CASSQAPTGPYEQYF. The CDR3 nucleotides read TGCGCCAGCAGCCAAGCCCCGACAGGGCCTTACGAGCAGTACTTC.